This record covers a single T cell receptor (beta chain). A junction end diverges from the germline sequence, so it may reflect a read error. Germline-derived CDR1 and CDR2 are DFQATT and SNEGSKA (reference sequence). The CDR3 is 12 residues long. This specimen comes from a study of blood T cells in healthy people across ages. A second PCR, run for roughly 7 to 12 cycles, used a sample-barcoded 5' primer plus a J-beta primer mix. TCRdb re-derived calls from the 5' RACE reads in MiXCR, one entry per CDR3 protein. In the table there are roughly 2 million distinct CDR3 sequences, around 48% of which are singletons.

The receptor was derived from a woman aged 40-49 years in good health. Source material: blood. The chain carries TRBV20-1 and TRBJ2-7; D gene unclear. The DNA end lines up better with TRBJ2-5; the J call may be wrong. The CDR3 DNA reads as TGCAGTGCTAGTGGCGATCAAGGGACCCAGTACTTC. Translated, it gives CSASGDQGTQYF.